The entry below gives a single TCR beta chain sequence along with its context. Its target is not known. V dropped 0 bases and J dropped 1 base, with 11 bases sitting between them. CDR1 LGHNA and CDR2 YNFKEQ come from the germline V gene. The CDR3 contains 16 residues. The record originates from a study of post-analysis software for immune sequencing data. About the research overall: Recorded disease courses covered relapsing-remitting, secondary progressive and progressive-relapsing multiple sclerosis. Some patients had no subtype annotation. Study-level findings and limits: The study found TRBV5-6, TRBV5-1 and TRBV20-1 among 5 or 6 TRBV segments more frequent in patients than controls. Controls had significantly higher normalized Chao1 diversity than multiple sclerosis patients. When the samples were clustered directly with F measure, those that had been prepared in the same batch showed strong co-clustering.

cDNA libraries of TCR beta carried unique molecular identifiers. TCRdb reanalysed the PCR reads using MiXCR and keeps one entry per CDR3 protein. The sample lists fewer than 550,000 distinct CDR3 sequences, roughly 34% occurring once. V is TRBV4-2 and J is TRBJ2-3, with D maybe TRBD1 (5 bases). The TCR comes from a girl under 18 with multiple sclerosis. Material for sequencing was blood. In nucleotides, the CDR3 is TGTGCCAGCAGCCAAGATTGGGGCACTCGCACAGATACGCAGTATTTT. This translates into CASSQDWGTRTDTQYF.